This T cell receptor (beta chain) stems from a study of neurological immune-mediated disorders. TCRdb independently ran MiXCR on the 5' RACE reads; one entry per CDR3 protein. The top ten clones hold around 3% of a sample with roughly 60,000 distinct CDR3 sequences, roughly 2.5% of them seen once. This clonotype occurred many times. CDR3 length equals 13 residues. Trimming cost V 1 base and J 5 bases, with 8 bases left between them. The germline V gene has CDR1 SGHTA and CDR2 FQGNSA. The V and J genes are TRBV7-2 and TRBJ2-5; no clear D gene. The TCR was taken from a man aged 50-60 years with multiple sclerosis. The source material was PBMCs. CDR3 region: CASSLGVRETQYF. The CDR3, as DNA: TGTGCCAGCAGCTTAGGTGTGAGGGAGACCCAGTACTTC.